A selection of T cell receptor beta chains follows, all from one sample in a study of blood T cell repertoires in COVID-19. Assay: immunoSEQ multiplex PCR; the TCRdb copy retains only in-frame clones and omits some. The sample lists under 100,000 clones, roughly 80% occurring once. The source material was peripheral blood. The origin of the receptors is a man in his fifties with acute or convalescent COVID-19. The CDR3 runs from the conserved cysteine through the conserved F or W. D genes are given only for firm matches. Some rows mark clone size as missing; the rest say once, few, many or name a class of expanded clone.

v_call,d_call,j_call,clone_size,cdr3_aa,cdr3_nt
TRBV7-9,TRBD1,TRBJ1-1,.,CASLPGQGTEAFF,TGTGCCAGTCTCCCGGGACAGGGAACTGAAGCTTTCTTT
TRBV30,TRBD1,TRBJ2-7,.,CAWETGIEQYF,TGTGCCTGGGAGACAGGGATCGAGCAGTACTTC
TRBV7-2,.,TRBJ2-5,.,CASSFGGYQETQYF,TGTGCCAGCAGCTTTGGAGGGTACCAAGAGACCCAGTACTTC
TRBV7-2,TRBD1,TRBJ2-5,.,CASSPATGQETQYF,TGTGCCAGCAGCCCGGCGACAGGGCAAGAGACCCAGTACTTC
TRBV4-3,.,TRBJ1-3,few,CASSQDRGSGNTIYF,TGCGCCAGCAGCCAAGATAGGGGCTCTGGAAACACCATATATTTT
TRBV28,.,TRBJ1-1,.,CASSLPGGNTEAFF,TGTGCCAGCAGTCTTCCCGGGGGGAACACTGAAGCTTTCTTT
TRBV19,.,TRBJ2-3,.,CASSIAVYGDTQYF,TGTGCCAGTAGTATAGCGGTTTATGGAGATACGCAGTATTTT
TRBV19,TRBD1,TRBJ2-1,.,CASSGRDRLGNEQFF,TGTGCCAGTAGCGGCCGGGACAGACTTGGGAATGAGCAGTTCTTC
TRBV4-1,.,TRBJ2-1,.,CASSSTDSHSHNEQFF,TGCGCCAGCAGCTCGACGGACAGTCATTCTCACAATGAGCAGTTCTTC
TRBV7-9,TRBD1,TRBJ1-4,.,CASSSPGQANEKLFF,TGTGCCAGCAGCTCCCCGGGACAGGCGAATGAAAAACTGTTTTTT
TRBV5-6,TRBD1,TRBJ1-1,.,CASSSYRGTEAFF,TGTGCCAGCAGTTCATACAGGGGGACTGAAGCTTTCTTT
TRBV29-1,.,TRBJ2-7,.,CSVQGYKLEQYF,TGCAGCGTTCAGGGGTACAAGCTCGAGCAGTACTTC
TRBV5-6,TRBD1,TRBJ2-5,once,CASSLMTGVGETQYF,TGTGCCAGCAGCCTGATGACAGGGGTCGGGGAGACCCAGTACTTC
TRBV7-9,.,TRBJ2-2,.,CASSLTNTGELFF,TGTGCCAGCAGCTTAACTAACACCGGGGAGCTGTTTTTT
TRBV29-1,TRBD1,TRBJ2-3,.,CSGGQSTDTQYF,TGCAGTGGGGGACAGTCCACAGATACGCAGTATTTT
TRBV7-2,.,TRBJ2-3,.,CASSLGPTDTQYF,TGTGCCAGCAGCCTGGGGCCAACAGATACGCAGTATTTT
TRBV30,.,TRBJ1-5,.,CAWSVAGNQPQHF,TGTGCCTGGAGTGTAGCGGGAAATCAGCCCCAGCATTTT
TRBV25-1,.,TRBJ1-1,.,CASSRNTEAFF,TGTGCCAGCAGTCGGAACACTGAAGCTTTCTTT